Presented here are 24 T cell receptor beta chains from one specimen sequenced in a study of shared clonotypes between healthy human individuals. Sequenced by immunoSEQ multiplex PCR; TCRdb stores in-frame clones only, minus some. The top ten clones hold 34% of a sample with some 690,000 clones, less than 95% of them seen once. The specimen was memory CD8+ T cells from PBMCs. Subset described: CD45RO+ cells pooled with CCR7-negative TemRA cells. The receptors were gathered from a man between 18 and 35 years old in good health. Some clones in this sample may be carry-over from other donors' samples.

The chain links TRBV7-9 to TRBJ1-1, with D perhaps TRBD1 (6 bases). The germline gives CDR1 SEHNR, CDR2 FQNEAQ (reference sequence). The ends were cut back, 1 base at V and 1 base at J, with 13 bases in the middle. This CDR3 spans 16 amino acids. CDR3 in DNA: TGTGCCAGCAGCTTAGTCTTAGGACAGCCGAACACTGAAGCTTTCTTT. This codes for CASSLVLGQPNTEAFF.

This chain uses TRBV7-8 with TRBJ2-5; perhaps D is TRBD1 or TRBD2 (5 bases each). Germline V gene data show CDR1 as SGHVS and CDR2 as FQNEAQ. V lost 0 bases and J lost 4, with 12 bases in between. This CDR3 contains 15 residues. The CDR3 nucleotides read TGTGCCAGCAGCTTAGCGCCCAGGGACGGAGAGACCCAGTACTTC. Its translation: CASSLAPRDGETQYF.

V gene TRBV6-5 combines with J gene TRBJ2-7, with D tentatively TRBD1 (5 bases). Germline V gene sequence: CDR1 MNHEY, CDR2 SVGAGI. Trimming removed 2 bases from V and 0 bases from J, with 8 bases in between. The CDR3 totals 14 residues. CDR3 in amino acids: CASSYGASSYEQYF. The CDR3 nucleotides read TGTGCCAGCAGTTACGGGGCCAGCTCCTACGAGCAGTACTTC.

As for this clone: Other DNA sequences in this specimen translate into the identical CDR3. The chain employs TRBV6-6 and TRBJ2-7; 9 bases match TRBD1. CDR1 MNHNY and CDR2 SVGAGI come from the germline V gene (reference sequence). Germline trimming cut 0 bases from V and 4 bases from J; bases unmatched to any gene: 1. This CDR3 region has 14 residues. The CDR3 loop is CASSYSTGGYEQYF. The DNA of the CDR3 is TGTGCCAGCAGTTACTCGACAGGGGGATACGAGCAGTACTTC.

The chain has TRBV28 and TRBJ1-1, with D maybe TRBD1 (5 bases). V was shortened by 1 base and J by 0 bases, with 9 bases between the two germline ends. This CDR3 contains 15 residues. Germline CDR1 is MDHEN and CDR2 is SYDVKM. The CDR3 sequence is CASSLFRGLNTEAFF. In nucleotides, the CDR3 is TGTGCCAGCAGTTTATTCCGGGGGTTGAACACTGAAGCTTTCTTT.

A word on this clone: A much larger clone lies one base from this, so it may be a read error. The chain uses TRBV2 and TRBJ2-7, with D perhaps matching TRBD2 (6 bases). Germline lookup yields CDR1 SNHLY and CDR2 FYNNEI. The CDR3 covers 14 residues. In DNA, the CDR3 is TGTGCCAGCAGTGAAGGGGGGAGGACCGTTGAGCGGTACTTC. As protein: CASSEGGRTVERYF.

The chain combines TRBV29-1 with TRBJ2-1; 10 positions match TRBD2. CDR1 is SQVTM, CDR2 ANQGSEA, per germline. The CDR3 runs to 14 residues. The J segment lost 9 bases and the V segment lost 4 bases, leaving 9 bases of the junction unmatched. CDR3 residues: CSVGGLAGEGEQFF. The CDR3 region has the DNA TGCAGCGTTGGGGGTCTAGCGGGAGAGGGTGAGCAGTTCTTC.

The chain employs TRBV11-2 and TRBJ2-1; no firm D call. Germline CDR1 SGHAT, CDR2 FQNNGV. Between the trimmed V and J ends, which lost 5 bases and 3 bases, there was a span of 11 bases. CDR3 length: 14 amino acids. The CDR3 is CASSPLTDYNEQFF. The CDR3 coding sequence is TGTGCCAGCAGCCCCTTGACCGACTACAATGAGCAGTTCTTC. Full variable domain (rest looked up from reference TRBV11-2 and TRBJ2-1): EAGVAQSPRYKIIEKRQSVAFWCNPISGHATLYWYQQILGQGPKLLIQFQNNGVVDDSQLPKDRFSAERLKGVDSTLKIQPAKLEDSAVYLCASSPLTDYNEQFFGPGTRLTVL.

About this clone: Other DNA sequences from this sample encode an identical CDR3 as well. The chain couples TRBV5-1 to TRBJ1-2, with a weak D call TRBD1 (6 bases). Trimming stripped 2 bases from V and 8 bases from J, with 13 bases between. CDR3 length equals 13 residues. Looked up from germline, CDR1 is SGHRS and CDR2 is YFSETQ. Written as DNA, the CDR3 is TGCGCCAGCAGCTTAGGGGCAGGGGACGGCTACACCTTC. Protein product: CASSLGAGDGYTF. The full variable domain, completed using reference TRBV5-1 and TRBJ1-2, is KAGVTQTPRYLIKTRGQQVTLSCSPISGHRSVSWYQQTPGQGLQFLFEYFSETQRNKGNFPGRFSGRQFSNSRSEMNVSTLELGDSALYLCASSLGAGDGYTFGSGTRLTVV.

V usage is TRBV5-6 and J usage is TRBJ2-7; D gene unclear. CDR3 length: 15 residues. Germline V gives CDR1 SGHDT, CDR2 YYEEEE. V lost 2 bases and J 3 bases, leaving 15 bases between the germline ends. CDR3 in DNA: TGTGCCAGCAGCTTTGTCGCCCGCTTAGACTACGAGCAGTACTTC. This translates into CASSFVARLDYEQYF.

The chain recombines TRBV11-2 with TRBJ2-1, with no clear D. This CDR3 contains 15 residues. Trimming left V 5 bases short and J 5 bases short, with 16 bases between. Germline CDR1 reads SGHAT; CDR2 reads FQNNGV. The CDR3 nucleotides read TGTGCCAGCAGCCCCCCAGTTGGGTGGAACAATGAGCAGTTCTTC. Protein: CASSPPVGWNNEQFF.

In its sample, this clone was seen once. The chain has TRBV7-9 and TRBJ1-4; 7 bases match TRBD1. Unmatched junction bases numbered 4, after V lost 5 bases and J lost 4 bases. The CDR3 runs 14 residues. CDR1 SEHNR and CDR2 FQNEAQ come from the germline V gene (reference sequence). CDR3 loop: CASSDRDGNEKLFF. CDR3 sequence (DNA): TGTGCCAGCAGCGACAGGGACGGTAATGAAAAACTGTTTTTT.

This chain connects TRBV11-3 to TRBJ2-1, with 11 bases matching TRBD2. The germline CDR1 and CDR2 sequences are SGHNT and YENEEA. The J segment lost 1 base and the V segment lost 1 base, leaving 0 bases of the junction unmatched. The CDR3 totals 16 residues. The CDR3 region is CASSLVAGGSYNEQFF. For the CDR3, the DNA is TGTGCCAGCAGCTTAGTAGCGGGAGGGTCCTACAATGAGCAGTTCTTC.

The rearrangement uses TRBV7-2 and TRBJ2-2; the match to TRBD1 covers 7 bases. This CDR3 has 15 residues. Germline V lookup: CDR1 SGHTA, CDR2 FQGNSA. V shed 5 bases, J shed 0 bases, and the junction held 3 bases outside the gene matches. The CDR3 DNA reads as TGTGCCAGCAGCCCCACAGGGGCGAACACCGGGGAGCTGTTTTTT. This sequence encodes CASSPTGANTGELFF.

The chain carries TRBV27 and TRBJ1-2; TRBD1 aligns across 9 bases. The germline CDR1 and CDR2 sequences are MNHEY and SMNVEV (reference sequence). The CDR3 runs to 14 residues. Trimming removed 6 bases from V and 5 bases from J; junction bases left unmatched: 7. CDR3 loop: CASRTGQGGYGYTF. In DNA form, the CDR3 reads TGTGCCAGCAGGACGGGACAGGGAGGATATGGCTACACCTTC.

The genes are TRBV6-1 and TRBJ2-7, with 8 positions matching TRBD1. The CDR3 consists of 14 residues. Germline assignment: CDR1 MNHNS and CDR2 SASEGT. Trimming removed 4 bases from V and 1 base from J; junction bases left unmatched: 3. The CDR3 sequence: CASSGTGFSYEQYF. The CDR3 DNA reads as TGTGCCAGCAGTGGGACAGGGTTTTCCTACGAGCAGTACTTC.

The chain combines TRBV7-8 with TRBJ1-2; D perhaps matches TRBD1 (6 bases). The ends were cut back, 3 bases at V and 7 bases at J, with 12 bases in the middle. The CDR3 sequence is 13 residues long. CDR1 and CDR2 (germline): SGHVS, FQNEAQ. Here the CDR3 reads CASSLERGIGYTF. CDR3 DNA: TGTGCCAGCAGCTTGGAAAGGGGGATTGGCTACACCTTC. Looking up the rest from reference TRBV7-8 and TRBJ1-2 gives the full variable domain: GAGVSQSPRYKVAKRGQDVALRCDPISGHVSLFWYQQALGQGPEFLTYFQNEAQLDKSGLPSDRFFAERPEGSVSTLKIQRTQQEDSAVYLCASSLERGIGYTFGSGTRLTVV.

This chain uses TRBV6-5 with TRBJ2-7; D perhaps matches TRBD1 (6 bases). This CDR3 has 16 residues. V lost 0 bases to trimming and J lost 5 bases, with 17 bases between them. Germline V gene data show CDR1 as MNHEY and CDR2 as SVGAGI. The CDR3 DNA reads as TGTGCCAGCAGTTACTCTGTCGGGCAGGGGCCCGACGAGCAGTACTTC. The encoded protein is CASSYSVGQGPDEQYF.

Comments on this clone: This may stem from a read error, because a much larger clone lies one nucleotide away. Other DNA sequences within the sample encode an identical CDR3. The V gene is TRBV6-1, the J gene TRBJ2-7; D may correspond to TRBD1 or TRBD2 (5 bases each). CDR3 length: 14 amino acids. The V gene's germline CDR1 is MNHNS and CDR2 SASEGT. The CDR3 DNA is TGCGCCAGCAGTGAAAAGGGGTTTAGCGACGAGCAGTACTTC. Protein: CASSEKGFSDEQYF.

CDR3 in amino acids: CASSPRTGGPYEQYF. In DNA, the CDR3 is TGTGCCAGCAGCCCTAGGACAGGGGGCCCCTACGAGCAGTACTTC. The rearrangement joins TRBV13 to TRBJ2-7; 11 bases map to TRBD1. The J segment lost 2 bases and the V segment lost 5 bases, leaving 5 bases of the junction unmatched. This CDR3 region has 15 residues. Per germline, CDR1 PRHDT and CDR2 FYEKMQ (reference sequence).

The table lists this clone with a count of one. The gene calls are TRBV5-6 and TRBJ2-5, with 7 bases that match TRBD1. V lost 4 bases and J lost 2; bases outside the gene matches: 5. The germline V gene has CDR1 SGHDT and CDR2 YYEEEE. This CDR3 is 14 amino acids long. CDR3 region: CASSLTGIQETQYF. The CDR3 DNA sequence: TGTGCCAGCAGCCTGACAGGGATTCAAGAGACCCAGTACTTC.

The chain carries TRBV11-2 and TRBJ1-5, with D perhaps matching TRBD1 (5 bases). The CDR3 totals 14 residues. Germline CDR1 reads SGHAT; CDR2 reads FQNNGV. V lost 1 base, J lost 4 bases, and 8 bases lay in between. Here the CDR3 reads CASSLGGGNQPQHF. The CDR3 nucleotides read TGTGCCAGCAGCTTAGGTGGGGGGAATCAGCCCCAGCATTTT.

The chain uses TRBV27 and TRBJ2-7, with a possible D match to TRBD2 (6 bases). V was pared by 5 bases and J by 7 bases, with 15 bases between. The CDR3 spans 13 residues. Per germline, CDR1 MNHEY and CDR2 SMNVEV (reference sequence). Here the CDR3 reads CASSPTSFQEQYF. CDR3 DNA: TGTGCCAGCAGTCCCACTAGCTTCCAGGAGCAGTACTTC.

The chain couples TRBV6-5 to TRBJ2-1; 8 positions match TRBD2. CDR1 is MNHEY and CDR2 is SVGAGI in the germline V gene. The V and J ends lost 0 bases and 4 bases, in that order; junction bases with no gene match: 5. The CDR3 contains 16 residues. The CDR3: CASSYSSGRVYNEQFF. The CDR3 nucleotides read TGTGCCAGCAGTTACTCGAGCGGGAGAGTGTACAATGAGCAGTTCTTC.